The clone carrying this T cell receptor (beta chain) was found a few times. Its antigen remains unidentified. In TCRdb, the 5' RACE reads were re-called with MiXCR into one record per CDR3 protein. The sample holds about 220,000 distinct CDR3 sequences, around 17% seen once. The sample originates from a study of CD8 T cells in ankylosing spondylitis. Study-wide results and caveats: A motif of eight highly homologous TCR beta variants was seen as apparently characteristic of ankylosing spondylitis blood. Reports of some motif variants in reactive arthritis synovial fluid and blood predate this one. Clones tied to disease were said to be significantly enriched in matched ankylosing spondylitis synovial fluid.

This TCR was sampled from a male donor with ankylosing spondylitis. The sequencing sample was made of blood, either unsorted or a sorted T cell fraction (not recorded which).

In DNA form, the CDR3 reads TGTGCCAGCAGTGAAAGGACAGCAGAAGAGACCCAGTACTTC. This codes for CASSERTAEETQYF. The chain uses TRBV25-1 and TRBJ2-5, with D perhaps matching TRBD1 (6 bases). The germline V gene encodes CDR1 MGHDK and CDR2 SYGVNS. This CDR3 has 14 amino acids. With 2 bases removed from V and 3 bases from J, the gap between germline ends came to 10 bases.